A selection of T cell receptor beta chains follows, all from one sample in a study of cytomegalovirus exposure and HLA in healthy donors. Profiled with immunoSEQ multiplex PCR; TCRdb holds only in-frame clones, not every one. The sample holds under 300,000 clones, 84% seen once. The specimen sequenced was PBMCs. The receptors shown here come from a woman in her 40s in good health and CMV-seropositive. CDR3s include the opening cysteine and the closing phenylalanine or tryptophan. D genes are given only for firm matches. Not every row has a clone size; where given, it reads once, few, many or a size class.

j_call clone_size v_call d_call cdr3_nt cdr3_aa
TRBJ2-7 - TRBV5-6 - TGTGCCAGCAGCTTGCGGGGTTCAGGAGCCTACGAGCAGTACTTC CASSLRGSGAYEQYF
TRBJ1-4 - TRBV18 - TGTGCCAGCTCACCAGCAGGGGCAACTAATGAAAAACTGTTTTTT CASSPAGATNEKLFF
TRBJ2-1 - TRBV6-6 TRBD2 TGTGCCAGCAGTGAGACTAGCGGGAGTGGGGATGAGCAGTTCTTC CASSETSGSGDEQFF
TRBJ1-2 - TRBV30 - TGTGCCTGGACAACAGGGACATTTAACTATGGCTACACCTTC CAWTTGTFNYGYTF
TRBJ2-7 - TRBV27 TRBD2 TGTGCCAGCAGTTTAAGGGGAGCATGGGACTACACTCCCTCGGTAACCTACGAGCAGTACTTC CASSLRGAWDYTPSVTYEQYF
TRBJ1-4 - TRBV4-2 - TGTGCCAGCAGCCAGGGCAGGGAAGCTGAAAAACTGTTTTTT CASSQGREAEKLFF
TRBJ2-2 - TRBV19 - TGTGCCAGTAGTATTGGGCTTACGAACACCGGGGAGCTGTTTTTT CASSIGLTNTGELFF
TRBJ2-3 - TRBV27 - TGTGCCAGCAGTCCTACCACAGATACGCAGTATTTT CASSPTTDTQYF
TRBJ1-6 - TRBV5-1 TRBD1 TGCGCCAGCAGCTGGACAGGCAATTCACCCCTCCACTTT CASSWTGNSPLHF
TRBJ2-1 - TRBV4-1 TRBD2 TGCGCCAGCAGCCTGGGACTAGCGGTTATGGGGGATGAGCAGTTCTTC CASSLGLAVMGDEQFF
TRBJ1-1 - TRBV7-2 TRBD1 TGTGCCAGCAGCCCAGGGACAGGGCATTTGAACACTGAAGCTTTCTTT CASSPGTGHLNTEAFF
TRBJ2-7 once TRBV6-5 TRBD2 TGTGCCAGCAGTTACTCCCGGGACTACACTTCCTACGAGCAGTACTTC CASSYSRDYTSYEQYF
TRBJ2-5 - TRBV6-6 TRBD1 TGTGCCAGCAGTTACAGGACAGGGAAAGAGACCCAGTACTTC CASSYRTGKETQYF
TRBJ2-1 - TRBV5-1 TRBD1 TGCGCCAGCCTCCCAGGACAGGGATTCAATGAGCAGTTCTTC CASLPGQGFNEQFF